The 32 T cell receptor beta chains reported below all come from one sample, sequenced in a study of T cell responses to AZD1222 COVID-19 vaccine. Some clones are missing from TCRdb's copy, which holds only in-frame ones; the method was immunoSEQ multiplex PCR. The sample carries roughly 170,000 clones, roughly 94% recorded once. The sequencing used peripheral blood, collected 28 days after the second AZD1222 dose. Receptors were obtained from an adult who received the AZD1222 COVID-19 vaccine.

CDR3 amino acids: CASSLQADRVGEAFF. CDR3 sequence (DNA): TGTGCCAGCAGCTTACAGGCGGACAGGGTTGGTGAAGCTTTCTTT. The gene calls are TRBV7-6 and TRBJ1-1; 8 nucleotides line up with TRBD1. Trimming cost V 2 bases and J 7 bases; bases outside gene matches: 9. The CDR3 extends over 15 amino acids. Germline V gene lookup returns CDR1 SGHVS and CDR2 FNYEAQ.

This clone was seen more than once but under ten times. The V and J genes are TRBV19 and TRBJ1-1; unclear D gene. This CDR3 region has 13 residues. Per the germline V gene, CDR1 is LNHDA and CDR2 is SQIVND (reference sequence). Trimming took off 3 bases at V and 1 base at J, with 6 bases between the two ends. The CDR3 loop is CASSMTENTEAFF. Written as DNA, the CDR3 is TGTGCCAGTAGTATGACCGAGAACACTGAAGCTTTCTTT.

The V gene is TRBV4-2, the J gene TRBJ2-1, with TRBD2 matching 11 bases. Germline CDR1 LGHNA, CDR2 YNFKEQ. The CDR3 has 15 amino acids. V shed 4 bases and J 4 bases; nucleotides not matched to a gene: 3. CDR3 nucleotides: TGTGCCAGCAGCCCGGGACTAGCGGAATACAATGAGCAGTTCTTC. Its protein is CASSPGLAEYNEQFF.

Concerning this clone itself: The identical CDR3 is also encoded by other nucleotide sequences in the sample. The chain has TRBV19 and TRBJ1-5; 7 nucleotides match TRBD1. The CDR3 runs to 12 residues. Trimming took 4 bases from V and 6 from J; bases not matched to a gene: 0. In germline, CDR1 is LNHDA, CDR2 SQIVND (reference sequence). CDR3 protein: CASSTGGQPQHF. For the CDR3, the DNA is TGTGCCAGTAGTACAGGGGGTCAGCCCCAGCATTTT.

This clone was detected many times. CDR3 nucleotides: TGTGCCAGCAGTTACTCGGAACTAGCATTGGCACGCGATGAGCAGTTCTTC. This codes for CASSYSELALARDEQFF. The rearrangement uses TRBV6-2 or TRBV6-3 and TRBJ2-1; tentatively, D is TRBD2 (6 bases). Per the germline V gene, CDR1 is MNHEY and CDR2 is SVGEGT. Trimming left V 0 bases short and J 8 bases short, with 20 bases between. The CDR3 loop spans 17 amino acids.

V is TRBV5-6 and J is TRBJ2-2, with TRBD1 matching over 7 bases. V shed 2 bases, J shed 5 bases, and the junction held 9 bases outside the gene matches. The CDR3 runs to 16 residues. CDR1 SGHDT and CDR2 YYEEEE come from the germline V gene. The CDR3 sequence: CASSFIRDSFTGELFF. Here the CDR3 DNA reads TGTGCCAGCAGCTTCATACGGGACAGTTTTACCGGGGAGCTGTTTTTT.

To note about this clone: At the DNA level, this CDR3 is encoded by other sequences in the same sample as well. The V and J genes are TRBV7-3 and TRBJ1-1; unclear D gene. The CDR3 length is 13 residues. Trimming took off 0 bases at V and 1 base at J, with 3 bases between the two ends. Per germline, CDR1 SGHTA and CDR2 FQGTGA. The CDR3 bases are TGTGCCAGCAGCTTAACGTCGAACACTGAAGCTTTCTTT. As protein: CASSLTSNTEAFF.

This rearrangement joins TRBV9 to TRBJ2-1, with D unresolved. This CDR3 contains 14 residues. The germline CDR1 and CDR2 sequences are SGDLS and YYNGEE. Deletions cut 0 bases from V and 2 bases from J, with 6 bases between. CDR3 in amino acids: CASSVASAYNEQFF. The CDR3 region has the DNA TGTGCCAGCAGCGTAGCTAGTGCCTACAATGAGCAGTTCTTC.

The chain's CDR3 is CASSLAAGGTYEQYF. DNA of the CDR3: TGTGCCAGCAGTTTAGCAGCGGGAGGTACCTACGAGCAGTACTTC. The chain carries TRBV28 and TRBJ2-7; 9 nucleotides align to TRBD2. CDR3 length equals 15 residues. From germline, CDR1 is MDHEN and CDR2 SYDVKM. Germline trimming cut 2 bases from V and 2 bases from J; bases unmatched to any gene: 4.

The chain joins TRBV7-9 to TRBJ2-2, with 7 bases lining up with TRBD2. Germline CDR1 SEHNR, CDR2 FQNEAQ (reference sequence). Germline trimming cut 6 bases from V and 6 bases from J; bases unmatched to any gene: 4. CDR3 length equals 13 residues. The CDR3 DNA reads TGTGCCAGCAGTACGGCGGGAGCCGGGGAGCTGTTTTTT. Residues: CASSTAGAGELFF.

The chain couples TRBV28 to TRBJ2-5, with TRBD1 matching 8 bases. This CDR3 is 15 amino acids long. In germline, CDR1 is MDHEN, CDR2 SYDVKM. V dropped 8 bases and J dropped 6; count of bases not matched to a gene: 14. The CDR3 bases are TGTGCCAGCGGAAAAGGACAGGGTGGTGTAAAGACCCAGTACTTC. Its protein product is CASGKGQGGVKTQYF.

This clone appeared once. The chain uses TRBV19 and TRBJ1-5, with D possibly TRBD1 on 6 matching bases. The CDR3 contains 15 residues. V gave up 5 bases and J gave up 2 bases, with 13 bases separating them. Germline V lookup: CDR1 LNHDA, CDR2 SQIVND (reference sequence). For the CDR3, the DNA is TGTGCCAGTAGTGACAGGCCCGGGCGCAATCAGCCCCAGCATTTT. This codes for CASSDRPGRNQPQHF.

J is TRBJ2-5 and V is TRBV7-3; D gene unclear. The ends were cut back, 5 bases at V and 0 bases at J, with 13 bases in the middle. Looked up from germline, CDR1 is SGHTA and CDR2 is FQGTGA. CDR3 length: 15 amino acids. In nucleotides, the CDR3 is TGTGCCAGCAGCCCCACCGGGCGGAACCAAGAGACCCAGTACTTC. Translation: CASSPTGRNQETQYF.

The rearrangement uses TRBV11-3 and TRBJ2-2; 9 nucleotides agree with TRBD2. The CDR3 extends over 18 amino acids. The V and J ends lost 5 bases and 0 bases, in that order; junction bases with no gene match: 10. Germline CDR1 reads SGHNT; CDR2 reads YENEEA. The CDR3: CASSPGVASGTNTGELFF. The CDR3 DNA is TGTGCCAGCAGCCCGGGGGTGGCTAGCGGGACGAACACCGGGGAGCTGTTTTTT.

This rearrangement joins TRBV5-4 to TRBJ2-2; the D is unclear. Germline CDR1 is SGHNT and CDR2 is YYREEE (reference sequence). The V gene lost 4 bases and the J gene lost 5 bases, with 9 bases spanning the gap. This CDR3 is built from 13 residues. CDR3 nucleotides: TGTGCCAGCAGCCCGGCGACAACCGGGGAGCTGTTTTTT. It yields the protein CASSPATTGELFF.

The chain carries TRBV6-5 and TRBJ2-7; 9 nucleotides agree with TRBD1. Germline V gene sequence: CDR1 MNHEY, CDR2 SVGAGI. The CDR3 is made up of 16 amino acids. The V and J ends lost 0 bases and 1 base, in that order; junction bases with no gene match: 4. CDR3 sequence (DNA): TGTGCCAGCAGTTACTCGATGGGACAGGGTTCCTACGAGCAGTACTTC. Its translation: CASSYSMGQGSYEQYF.

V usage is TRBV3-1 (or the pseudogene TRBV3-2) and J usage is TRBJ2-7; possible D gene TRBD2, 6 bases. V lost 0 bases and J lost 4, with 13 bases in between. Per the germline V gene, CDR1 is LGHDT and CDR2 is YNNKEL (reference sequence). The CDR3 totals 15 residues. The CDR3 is CASSQDSDRGYEQYF. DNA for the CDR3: TGTGCCAGCAGCCAAGACTCGGATCGGGGGTACGAGCAGTACTTC.

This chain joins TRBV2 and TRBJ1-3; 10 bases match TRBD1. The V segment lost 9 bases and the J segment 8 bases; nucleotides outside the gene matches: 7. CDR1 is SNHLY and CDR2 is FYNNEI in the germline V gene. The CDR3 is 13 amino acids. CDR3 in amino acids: CASDRGQGDTIYF. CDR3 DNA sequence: TGTGCCAGTGACAGGGGGCAAGGGGACACCATATATTTT.

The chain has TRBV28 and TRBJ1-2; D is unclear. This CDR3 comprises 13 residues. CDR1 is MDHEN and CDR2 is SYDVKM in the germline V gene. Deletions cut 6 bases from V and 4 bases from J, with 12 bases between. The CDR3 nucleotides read TGTGCCAGCAGGGCACCGGCGGCCTATGGCTACACCTTC. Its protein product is CASRAPAAYGYTF.

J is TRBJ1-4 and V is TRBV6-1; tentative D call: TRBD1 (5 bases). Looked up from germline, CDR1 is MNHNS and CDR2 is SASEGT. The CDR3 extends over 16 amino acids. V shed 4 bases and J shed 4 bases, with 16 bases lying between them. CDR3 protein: CASSASSGGGNEKLFF. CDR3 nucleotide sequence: TGTGCCAGCAGTGCCTCGTCGGGGGGGGGTAATGAAAAACTGTTTTTT.

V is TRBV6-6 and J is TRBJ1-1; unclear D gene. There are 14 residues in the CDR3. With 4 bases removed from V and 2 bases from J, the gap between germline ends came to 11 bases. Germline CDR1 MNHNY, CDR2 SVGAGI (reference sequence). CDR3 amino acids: CASSSRTRNTEAFF. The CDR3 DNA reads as TGTGCCAGCAGTTCCAGGACCAGAAACACTGAAGCTTTCTTT.

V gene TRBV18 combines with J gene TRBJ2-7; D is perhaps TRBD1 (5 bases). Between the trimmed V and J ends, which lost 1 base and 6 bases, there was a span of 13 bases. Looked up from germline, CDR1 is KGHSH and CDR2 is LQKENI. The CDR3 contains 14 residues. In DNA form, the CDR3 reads TGTGCCAGCTCACCACAGGGGCCCCTGGTCGAGCAGTACTTC. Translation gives CASSPQGPLVEQYF.

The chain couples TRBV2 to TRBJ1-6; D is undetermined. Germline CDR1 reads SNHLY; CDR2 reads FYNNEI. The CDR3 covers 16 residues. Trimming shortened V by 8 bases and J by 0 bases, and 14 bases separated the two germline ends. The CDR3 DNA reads TGTGCCAGCCGGCACCGGTCCAGCTCCTATAATTCACCCCTCCACTTT. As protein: CASRHRSSSYNSPLHF.

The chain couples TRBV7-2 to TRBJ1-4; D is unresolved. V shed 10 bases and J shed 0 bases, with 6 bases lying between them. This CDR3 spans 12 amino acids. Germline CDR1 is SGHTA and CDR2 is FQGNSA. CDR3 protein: CATRATNEKLFF. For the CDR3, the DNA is TGTGCCACGAGGGCAACTAATGAAAAACTGTTTTTT.

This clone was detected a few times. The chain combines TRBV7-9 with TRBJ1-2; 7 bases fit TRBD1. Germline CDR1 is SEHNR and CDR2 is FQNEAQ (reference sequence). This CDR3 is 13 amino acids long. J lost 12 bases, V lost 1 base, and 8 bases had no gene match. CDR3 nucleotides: TGTGCCAGCAGCTTAGGGCCTACAGGGGTAGACACCTTC. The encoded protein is CASSLGPTGVDTF.

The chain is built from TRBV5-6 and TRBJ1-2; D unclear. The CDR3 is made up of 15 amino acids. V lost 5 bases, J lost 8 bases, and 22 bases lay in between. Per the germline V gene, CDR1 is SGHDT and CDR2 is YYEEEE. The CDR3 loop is CASRDAVLQSLGYTF. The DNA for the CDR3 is TGTGCCAGCAGGGACGCGGTTTTGCAATCTTTAGGCTACACCTTC.

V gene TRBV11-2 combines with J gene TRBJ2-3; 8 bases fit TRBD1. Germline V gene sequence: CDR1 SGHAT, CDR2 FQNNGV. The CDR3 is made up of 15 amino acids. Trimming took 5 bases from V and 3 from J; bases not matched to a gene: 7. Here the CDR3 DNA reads TGTGCCAGCAGCAACAGGGGGGATCGGACAGATACGCAGTATTTT. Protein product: CASSNRGDRTDTQYF.

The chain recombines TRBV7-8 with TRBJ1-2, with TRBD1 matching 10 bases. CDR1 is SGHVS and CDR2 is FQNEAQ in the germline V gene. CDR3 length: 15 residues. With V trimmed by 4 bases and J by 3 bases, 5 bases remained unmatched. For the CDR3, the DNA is TGTGCCAGCAGCTCTAGAGGGACAGGGGACTATGGCTACACCTTC. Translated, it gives CASSSRGTGDYGYTF.

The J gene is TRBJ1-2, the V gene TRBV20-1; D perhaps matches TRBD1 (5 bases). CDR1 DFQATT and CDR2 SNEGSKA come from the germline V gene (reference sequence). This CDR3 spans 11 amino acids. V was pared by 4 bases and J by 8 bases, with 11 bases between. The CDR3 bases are TGCAGTGCTACCCCCGGGGGGGGCTACACCTTC. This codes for CSATPGGGYTF.

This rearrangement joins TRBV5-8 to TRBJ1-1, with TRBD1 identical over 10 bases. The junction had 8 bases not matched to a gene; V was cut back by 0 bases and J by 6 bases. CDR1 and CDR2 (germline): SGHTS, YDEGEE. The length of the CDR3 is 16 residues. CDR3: CASSLGGQGFQSEAFF. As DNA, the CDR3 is TGTGCCAGCAGCTTGGGGGGACAGGGGTTTCAATCTGAAGCTTTCTTT.

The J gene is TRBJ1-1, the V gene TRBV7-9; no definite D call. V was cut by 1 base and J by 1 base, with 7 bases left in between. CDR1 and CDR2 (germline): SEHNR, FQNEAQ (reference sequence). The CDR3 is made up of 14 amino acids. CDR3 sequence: CASSLGAENTEAFF. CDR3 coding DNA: TGTGCCAGCAGCTTAGGAGCAGAGAACACTGAAGCTTTCTTT.

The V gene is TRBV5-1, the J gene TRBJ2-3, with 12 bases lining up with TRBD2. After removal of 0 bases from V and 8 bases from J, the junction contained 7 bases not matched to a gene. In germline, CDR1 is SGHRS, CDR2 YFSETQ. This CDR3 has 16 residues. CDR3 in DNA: TGCGCCAGCAGCTTGGGACTAGCGGGGGCGTCTGGTACGCAGTATTTT. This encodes CASSLGLAGASGTQYF.